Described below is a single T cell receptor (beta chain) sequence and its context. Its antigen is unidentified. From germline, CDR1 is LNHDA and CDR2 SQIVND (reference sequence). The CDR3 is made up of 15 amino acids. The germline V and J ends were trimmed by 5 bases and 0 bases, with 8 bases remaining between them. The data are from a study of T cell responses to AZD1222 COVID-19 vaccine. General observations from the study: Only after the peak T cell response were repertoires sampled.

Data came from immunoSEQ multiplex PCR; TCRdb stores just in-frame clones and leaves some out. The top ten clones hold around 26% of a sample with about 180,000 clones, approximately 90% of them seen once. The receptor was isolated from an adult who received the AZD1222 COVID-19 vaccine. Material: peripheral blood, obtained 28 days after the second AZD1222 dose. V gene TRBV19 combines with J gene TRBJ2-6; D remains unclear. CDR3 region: CASSPDSSGANVLTF. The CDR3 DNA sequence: TGTGCCAGTAGTCCAGATAGCTCTGGGGCCAACGTCCTGACTTTC.